This T cell receptor beta chain was captured in a study of identifying expanded T cells in peripheral blood. No infections or other immune events were documented during collection. Notes on the study in general: Over about two and four weeks, about 16 and 20 clones changed, versus approximately 1.1 between replicates.

In germline, CDR1 is SGHTS, CDR2 YDEGEE. V was clipped by 5 bases and J by 4 bases, with 12 bases between them. This CDR3 has 14 residues. The method was immunoSEQ multiplex PCR; TCRdb's version includes in-frame clones alone and lacks a portion of them. The sample gives more than 90,000 clones, about 83% of which show up once; roughly 15% is in the top ten. Points on this clone: Its antigen is undetermined.

The genes are TRBV5-8 and TRBJ1-4; TRBD1 is a possible D gene (6 bases). This TCR came from a person aged 18 to 75 in good health. Sequencing was performed on blood. Here the CDR3 reads CASSLGAYNEKLFF. The CDR3 DNA sequence: TGTGCCAGCAGTCTGGGGGCCTATAATGAAAAACTGTTTTTT.